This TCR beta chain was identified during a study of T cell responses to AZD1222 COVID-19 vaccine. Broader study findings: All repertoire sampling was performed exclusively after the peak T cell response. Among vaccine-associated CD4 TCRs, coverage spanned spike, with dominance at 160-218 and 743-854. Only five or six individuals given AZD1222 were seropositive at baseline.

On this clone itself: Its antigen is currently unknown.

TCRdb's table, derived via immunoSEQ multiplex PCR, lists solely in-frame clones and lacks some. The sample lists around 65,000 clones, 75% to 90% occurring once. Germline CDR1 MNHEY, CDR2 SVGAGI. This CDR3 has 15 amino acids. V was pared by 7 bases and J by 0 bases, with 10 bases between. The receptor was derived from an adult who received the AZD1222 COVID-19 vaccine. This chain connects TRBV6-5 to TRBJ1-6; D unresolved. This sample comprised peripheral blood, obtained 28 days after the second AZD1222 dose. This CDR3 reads CASKQDFSYNSPLHF. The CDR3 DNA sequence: TGTGCCAGCAAACAAGACTTCTCCTATAATTCACCCCTCCACTTT.